This T cell receptor (beta chain) was observed in a study of CD4 T cell repertoires in COVID-19. Per germline, CDR1 SGDLS and CDR2 YYNGEE. The CDR3 extends over 15 amino acids. V lost 5 bases, J lost 3 bases, and 10 bases stayed unmatched. On this clone itself: Its target is unknown.

Libraries were prepared by immunoSEQ multiplex PCR; TCRdb keeps only in-frame clonotypes and omits some of them. Among around 7,800 clones listed, around four fifths were seen once. No culture step preceded sequencing of the ex vivo isolated memory T cells. Study results and limitations: Two or all three memory subsets shared several highly expanded SARS-CoV-2-reactive clonotypes.

The chain employs TRBV9 and TRBJ1-1, with 7 nucleotides matching TRBD1. The source of this sequence is a human donor who had COVID-19. The sample consisted of effector memory CD4+ T cells from blood, taken before the COVID-19 pandemic. CDR3 DNA sequence: TGTGCCAGCAGACCTAGATTGACAGGGCACACTGAAGCTTTCTTT. Translated, it gives CASRPRLTGHTEAFF.